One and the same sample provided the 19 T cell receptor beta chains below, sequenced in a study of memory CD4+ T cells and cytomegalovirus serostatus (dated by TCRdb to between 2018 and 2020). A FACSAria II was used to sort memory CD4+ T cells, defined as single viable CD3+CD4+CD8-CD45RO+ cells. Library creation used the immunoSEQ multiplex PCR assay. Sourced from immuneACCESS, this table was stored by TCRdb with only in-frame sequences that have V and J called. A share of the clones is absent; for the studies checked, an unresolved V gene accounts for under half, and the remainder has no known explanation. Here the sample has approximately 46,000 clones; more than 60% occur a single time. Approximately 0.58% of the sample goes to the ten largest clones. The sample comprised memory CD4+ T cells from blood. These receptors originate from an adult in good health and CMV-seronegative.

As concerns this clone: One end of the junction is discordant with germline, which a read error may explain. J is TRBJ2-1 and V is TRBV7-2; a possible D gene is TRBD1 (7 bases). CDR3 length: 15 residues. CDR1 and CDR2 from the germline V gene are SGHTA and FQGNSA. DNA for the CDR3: TGTGCCAGCAGCCTAGCGAGGGGGCCCTACAATGAGCAGTTCTTC. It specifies CASSLARGPYNEQFF.

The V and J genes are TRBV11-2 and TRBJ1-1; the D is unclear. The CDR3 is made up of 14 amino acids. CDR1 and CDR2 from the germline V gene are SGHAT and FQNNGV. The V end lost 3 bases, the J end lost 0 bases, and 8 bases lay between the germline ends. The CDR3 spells CASSFYLMNTEAFF. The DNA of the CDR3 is TGTGCCAGCAGCTTTTACCTGATGAACACTGAAGCTTTCTTT.

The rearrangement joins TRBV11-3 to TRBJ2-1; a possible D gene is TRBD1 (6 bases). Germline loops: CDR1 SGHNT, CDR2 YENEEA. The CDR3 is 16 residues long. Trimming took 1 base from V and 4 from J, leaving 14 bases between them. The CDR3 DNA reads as TGTGCCAGCAGCTTAGGAATTCAGGGGAAGTACAATGAGCAGTTCTTC. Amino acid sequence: CASSLGIQGKYNEQFF.

The DNA of the CDR3 is TGTGCCAGCAGTGAGGGGGACAGGATCTACGAGCAGTACTTC. It encodes CASSEGDRIYEQYF. The chain combines TRBV2 with TRBJ2-7, with 8 bases lining up with TRBD1. The V gene's germline CDR1 is SNHLY and CDR2 FYNNEI. After removal of 3 bases from V and 3 bases from J, the junction contained 4 bases not matched to a gene. The CDR3 runs 14 residues.

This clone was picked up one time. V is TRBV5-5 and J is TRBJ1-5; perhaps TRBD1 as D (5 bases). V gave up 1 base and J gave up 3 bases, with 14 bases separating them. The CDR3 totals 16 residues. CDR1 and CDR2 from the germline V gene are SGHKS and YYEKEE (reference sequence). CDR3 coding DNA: TGTGCCAGCAGCTTGTTGTCAGCAGGGACCAATCAGCCCCAGCATTTT. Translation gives CASSLLSAGTNQPQHF.

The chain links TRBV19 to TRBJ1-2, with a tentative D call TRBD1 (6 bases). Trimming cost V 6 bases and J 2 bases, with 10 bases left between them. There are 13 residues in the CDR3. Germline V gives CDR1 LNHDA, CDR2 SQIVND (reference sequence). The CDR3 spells CASSRGQNYGYTF. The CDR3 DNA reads TGTGCCAGTAGCCGCGGACAGAACTATGGCTACACCTTC.

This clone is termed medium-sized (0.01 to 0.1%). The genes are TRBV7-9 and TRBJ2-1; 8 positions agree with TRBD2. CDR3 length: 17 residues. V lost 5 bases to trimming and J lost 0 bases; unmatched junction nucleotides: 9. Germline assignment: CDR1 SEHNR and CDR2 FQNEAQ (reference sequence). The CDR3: CASSPSPSGGSYNEQFF. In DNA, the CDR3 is TGTGCCAGCAGCCCCAGCCCGAGCGGGGGCTCCTACAATGAGCAGTTCTTC. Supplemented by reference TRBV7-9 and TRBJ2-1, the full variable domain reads DTGVSQNPRHKITKRGQNVTFRCDPISEHNRLYWYRQTLGQGPEFLTYFQNEAQLEKSRLLSDRFSAERPKGSFSTLEIQRTEQGDSAMYLCASSPSPSGGSYNEQFFGPGTRLTVL.

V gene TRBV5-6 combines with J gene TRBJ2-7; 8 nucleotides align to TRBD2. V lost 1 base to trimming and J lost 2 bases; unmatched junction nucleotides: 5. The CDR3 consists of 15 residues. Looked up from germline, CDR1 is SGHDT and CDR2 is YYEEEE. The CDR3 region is CASSLKAGGTYEQYF. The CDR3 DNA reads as TGTGCCAGCAGCTTGAAGGCGGGGGGCACCTACGAGCAGTACTTC.

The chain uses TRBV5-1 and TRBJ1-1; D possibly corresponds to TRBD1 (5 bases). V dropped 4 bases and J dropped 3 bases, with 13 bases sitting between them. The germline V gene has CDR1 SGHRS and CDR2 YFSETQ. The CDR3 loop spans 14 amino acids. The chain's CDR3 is CASSADRTHTEAFF. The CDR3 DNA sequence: TGCGCCAGCAGCGCCGACAGAACTCACACTGAAGCTTTCTTT.

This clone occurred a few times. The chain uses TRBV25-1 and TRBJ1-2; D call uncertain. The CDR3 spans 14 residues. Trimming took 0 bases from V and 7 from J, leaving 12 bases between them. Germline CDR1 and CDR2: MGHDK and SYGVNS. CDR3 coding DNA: TGTGCCAGCAGTGAATATTACGAGGGTGGTGGCTACACCTTC. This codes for CASSEYYEGGGYTF.

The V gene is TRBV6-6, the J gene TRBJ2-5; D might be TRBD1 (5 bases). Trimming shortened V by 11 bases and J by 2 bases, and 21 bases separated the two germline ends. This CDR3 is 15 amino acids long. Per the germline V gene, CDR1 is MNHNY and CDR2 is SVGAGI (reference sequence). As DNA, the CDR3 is TGTGCCCCCCAGAACCCCAGGGAAACACAAGAGACCCAGTACTTC. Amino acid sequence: CAPQNPRETQETQYF.

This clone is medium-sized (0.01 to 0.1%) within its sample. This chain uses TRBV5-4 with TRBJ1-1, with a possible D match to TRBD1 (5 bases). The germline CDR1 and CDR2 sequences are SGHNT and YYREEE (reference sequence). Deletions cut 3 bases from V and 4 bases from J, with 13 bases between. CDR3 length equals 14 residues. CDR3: CASSSPRQTTEAFF. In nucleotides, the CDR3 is TGTGCCAGCAGCTCCCCAAGACAGACCACTGAAGCTTTCTTT.

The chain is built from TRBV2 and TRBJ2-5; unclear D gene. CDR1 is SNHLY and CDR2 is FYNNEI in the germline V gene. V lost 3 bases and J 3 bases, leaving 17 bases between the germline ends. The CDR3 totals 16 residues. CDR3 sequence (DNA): TGTGCCAGCAGTGATGGCAGGCCCCATCGGGAAGAGACCCAGTACTTC. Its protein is CASSDGRPHREETQYF.

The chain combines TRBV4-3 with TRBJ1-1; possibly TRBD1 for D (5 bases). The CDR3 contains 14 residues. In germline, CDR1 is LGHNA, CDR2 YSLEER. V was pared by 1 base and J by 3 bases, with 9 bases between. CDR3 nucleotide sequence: TGCGCCAGCAGCCAAGTCCGGGGGGACACTGAAGCTTTCTTT. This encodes CASSQVRGDTEAFF.

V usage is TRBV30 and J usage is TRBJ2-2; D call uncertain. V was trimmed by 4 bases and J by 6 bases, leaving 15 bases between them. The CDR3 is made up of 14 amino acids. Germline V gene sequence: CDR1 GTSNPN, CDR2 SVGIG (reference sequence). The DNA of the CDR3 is TGTGCCTGGAAGGGAACCGGTGAGGCCGGGGAGCTGTTTTTT. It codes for CAWKGTGEAGELFF.

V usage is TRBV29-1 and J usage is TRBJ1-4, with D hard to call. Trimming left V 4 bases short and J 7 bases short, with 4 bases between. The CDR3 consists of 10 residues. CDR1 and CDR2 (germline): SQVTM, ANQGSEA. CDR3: CSVGAEKLFF. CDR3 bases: TGCAGCGTTGGGGCTGAAAAACTGTTTTTT. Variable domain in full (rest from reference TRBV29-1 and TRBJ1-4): SAVISQKPSRDICQRGTSLTIQCQVDSQVTMMFWYRQQPGQSLTLIATANQGSEATYESGFVIDKFPISRPNLTFSTLTVSNMSPEDSSIYLCSVGAEKLFFGSGTQLSVL.

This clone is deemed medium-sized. The CDR3 sequence is CASSESRGADGYTF. For the CDR3, the DNA is TGTGCCAGCAGTGAATCTAGGGGCGCGGATGGCTACACCTTC. The V call is TRBV6-1, the J call TRBJ1-2; perhaps TRBD1 as D (5 bases). The CDR3 runs 14 residues. Germline V lookup: CDR1 MNHNS, CDR2 SASEGT. Trimming took 2 bases from V and 6 from J, leaving 13 bases between them.

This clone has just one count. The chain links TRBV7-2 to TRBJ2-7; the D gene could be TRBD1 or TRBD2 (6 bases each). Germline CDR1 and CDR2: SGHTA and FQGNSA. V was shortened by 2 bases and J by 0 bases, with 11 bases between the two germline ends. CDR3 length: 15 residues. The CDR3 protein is CASSLSGASSYEQYF. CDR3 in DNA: TGTGCCAGCAGCTTATCGGGGGCAAGCTCCTACGAGCAGTACTTC.

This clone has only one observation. The CDR3 DNA follows: TGTGCCAGCAGTGAAGTCCGGACAGGTGCTGGCGAGCAGTACTTC. Its translation: CASSEVRTGAGEQYF. The rearrangement links TRBV2 to TRBJ2-7; TRBD1 matches 7 bases. J lost 6 bases, V lost 1 base, and 9 bases had no gene match. This CDR3 is 15 amino acids long. Germline V CDR1 and CDR2: SNHLY, FYNNEI. Based on the CDR3 plus reference TRBV2 and TRBJ2-7, the full variable domain is EPEVTQTPSHQVTQMGQEVILRCVPISNHLYFYWYRQILGQKVEFLVSFYNNEISEKSEIFDDQFSVERPDGSNFTLKIRSTKLEDSAMYFCASSEVRTGAGEQYFGPGTRLTVT.